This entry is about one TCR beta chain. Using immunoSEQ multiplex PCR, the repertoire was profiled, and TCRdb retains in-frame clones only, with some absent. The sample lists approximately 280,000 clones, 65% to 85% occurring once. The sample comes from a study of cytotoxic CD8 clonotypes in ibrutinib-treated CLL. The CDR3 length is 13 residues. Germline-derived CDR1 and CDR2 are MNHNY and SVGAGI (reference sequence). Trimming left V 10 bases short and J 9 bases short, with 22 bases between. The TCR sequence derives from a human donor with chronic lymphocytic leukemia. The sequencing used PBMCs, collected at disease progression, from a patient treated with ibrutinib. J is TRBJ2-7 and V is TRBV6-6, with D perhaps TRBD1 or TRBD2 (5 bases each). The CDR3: CATRDGAPLWQYF. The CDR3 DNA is TGTGCCACCCGCGACGGGGCCCCTTTGTGGCAGTACTTC.